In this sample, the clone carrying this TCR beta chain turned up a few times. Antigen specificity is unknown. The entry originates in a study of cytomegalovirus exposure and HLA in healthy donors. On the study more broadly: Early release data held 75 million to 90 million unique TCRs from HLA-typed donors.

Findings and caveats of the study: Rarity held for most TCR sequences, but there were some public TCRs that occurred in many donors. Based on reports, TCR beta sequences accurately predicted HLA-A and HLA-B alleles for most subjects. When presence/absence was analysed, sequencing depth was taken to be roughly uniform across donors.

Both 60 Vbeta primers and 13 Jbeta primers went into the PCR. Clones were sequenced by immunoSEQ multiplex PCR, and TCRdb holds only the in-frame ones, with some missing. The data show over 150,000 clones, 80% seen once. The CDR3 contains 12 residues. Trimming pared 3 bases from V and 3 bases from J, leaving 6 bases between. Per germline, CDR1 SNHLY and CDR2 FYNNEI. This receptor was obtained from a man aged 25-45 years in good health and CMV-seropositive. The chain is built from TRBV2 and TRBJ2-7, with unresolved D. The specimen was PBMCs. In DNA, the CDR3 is TGTGCCAGCAGTGACAGGATCTACGAGCAGTACTTC. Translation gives CASSDRIYEQYF.